This passage covers 15 T cell receptor beta chains from one sample sequenced in a study of T cells in Graves' hyperthyroidism and ophthalmopathy. TCR beta CDR3 sequences were amplified from RNA transcripts. First-round RT-PCR targeting the TCR CDR3 was performed with the HTBI primer set. Each CDR3 protein is one row after TCRdb ran MiXCR on the multiplex PCR reads. This sample has hundreds of thousands of distinct CDR3 sequences, with about 20% found just once. Sample: blood. The receptors derive from a man in his forties or fifties with Graves' ophthalmopathy.

This clonotype was seen only a few times. This sequence joins TRBV2 and TRBJ2-7; 7 bases are a match to TRBD2. This CDR3 is 14 amino acids long. With V trimmed by 8 bases and J by 2 bases, 9 bases remained unmatched. Per the germline V gene, CDR1 is SNHLY and CDR2 is FYNNEI. In DNA form, the CDR3 reads TGTGCCAGCTGGGGGACTACTAGACCCTACGAGCAGTACTTC. It yields the protein CASWGTTRPYEQYF.

This rearrangement joins TRBV6-1 to TRBJ1-2; D gene uncertain. Trimming cost V 6 bases and J 7 bases, with 18 bases left between them. The CDR3 runs 14 residues. Germline V gene sequence: CDR1 MNHNS, CDR2 SASEGT. CDR3 region: CASRRAQDQGGYTF. The CDR3 DNA follows: TGTGCCAGCAGACGTGCCCAGGACCAAGGTGGCTACACCTTC.

This clonotype was seen repeatedly, ten times or more. V and J are TRBV2 and TRBJ2-5, with 8 positions matching TRBD1. CDR1 and CDR2 (germline): SNHLY, FYNNEI. The CDR3 sequence is 15 residues long. V was clipped by 7 bases and J by 4 bases; unmatched bases: 11. The CDR3 region is CASTSSRGLGETQYF. The CDR3 DNA reads TGTGCCAGCACTTCCAGCAGGGGGCTCGGAGAGACCCAGTACTTC.

This clonotype was counted many times. The chain links TRBV20-1 to TRBJ2-1; 11 positions match TRBD2. Trimming at V came to 3 bases and at J to 7 bases, leaving 11 bases not matched to a gene. This CDR3 has 16 amino acids. Germline V CDR1 and CDR2: DFQATT, SNEGSKA (reference sequence). CDR3 nucleotide sequence: TGCAGTGCTAGGGGGTCTAGCGGGAGGCCGGGGAATGAGCAGTTCTTC. Translated: CSARGSSGRPGNEQFF.

This chain joins TRBV2 and TRBJ1-2; TRBD1 might be the D (5 bases). Per germline, CDR1 SNHLY and CDR2 FYNNEI. The CDR3 totals 13 residues. The V end lost 8 bases, the J end lost 4 bases, and 14 bases lay between the germline ends. The CDR3 DNA reads TGTGCCAGCGGAATCAGGGTCACCTATGGCTACACCTTC. Its protein product is CASGIRVTYGYTF. The complete variable domain, with remaining parts taken from reference TRBV2 and TRBJ1-2, reads EPEVTQTPSHQVTQMGQEVILRCVPISNHLYFYWYRQILGQKVEFLVSFYNNEISEKSEIFDDQFSVERPDGSNFTLKIRSTKLEDSAMYFCASGIRVTYGYTFGSGTRLTVV.

This chain connects TRBV6-1 to TRBJ2-7, with 11 bases lining up with TRBD2. The CDR3 loop spans 17 amino acids. Germline trimming cut 5 bases from V and 2 bases from J; bases unmatched to any gene: 11. CDR1 and CDR2 (germline): MNHNS, SASEGT. The CDR3, as DNA: TGTGCCAGCAGTTACGGGGGGCTAGCGGGGGGTCCCTACGAGCAGTACTTC. Protein product: CASSYGGLAGGPYEQYF.

This clonotype was seen a single time. The chain carries TRBV19 and TRBJ1-1, with D perhaps matching TRBD1 (5 bases). The V end was cut by 7 bases, the J end by 4 bases, with 13 bases between. This CDR3 region has 13 residues. The germline gives CDR1 LNHDA, CDR2 SQIVND (reference sequence). The CDR3 spells CASTRRGVTEAFF. The CDR3 DNA is TGTGCCAGTACCCGGAGGGGAGTCACTGAAGCTTTCTTT.

In this sample, this clonotype turned up a few times. The rearrangement uses TRBV11-3 and TRBJ2-6; D is undetermined. This CDR3 is 14 amino acids long. Trimming pared 4 bases from V and 1 base from J, leaving 5 bases between. Per the germline V gene, CDR1 is SGHNT and CDR2 is YENEEA. CDR3: CASSWISGANVLTF. CDR3 DNA: TGTGCCAGCAGCTGGATTTCTGGGGCCAACGTCCTGACTTTC. The full variable domain, completed using reference TRBV11-3 and TRBJ2-6, is EAGVVQSPRYKIIEKKQPVAFWCNPISGHNTLYWYLQNLGQGPELLIRYENEEAVDDSQLPKDRFSAERLKGVDSTLKIQPAELGDSAVYLCASSWISGANVLTFGAGSRLTVL.

The rearrangement links TRBV7-2 to TRBJ2-1; D unclear. The CDR3 is 13 residues long. The V gene lost 2 bases and the J gene lost 10 bases, with 12 bases spanning the gap. In germline, CDR1 is SGHTA, CDR2 FQGNSA. CDR3 region: CASSLRRAGEQFF. Here the CDR3 DNA reads TGTGCCAGCAGCTTACGACGCGCAGGAGAGCAGTTCTTC.

On this clonotype: A much larger clone differs by one base, so this may be a read error. The chain uses TRBV7-3 and TRBJ2-1; D possibly corresponds to TRBD2 (7 bases). From germline, CDR1 is SGHTA and CDR2 FQGTGA. This CDR3 is 16 amino acids long. Here the CDR3 DNA reads TGTGCCGGCAGACCTGGGGGCGGGGGCTCCTACAATGAGCAGTTCTTC. It specifies CAGRPGGGGSYNEQFF.

This clonotype was observed at least ten times. The chain employs TRBV5-1 and TRBJ1-1, with 7 bases that match TRBD1. V trimming: 3 bases; J trimming: 1 base; junction bases outside the gene matches: 3. Germline V gene data show CDR1 as SGHRS and CDR2 as YFSETQ. This CDR3 is 14 amino acids long. The CDR3 sequence is CASSSGQENTEAFF. CDR3 nucleotides: TGCGCCAGCAGCTCTGGACAGGAGAACACTGAAGCTTTCTTT.

This clonotype was detected many times. This chain links TRBV6-1 with TRBJ2-7, with TRBD1 identical over 7 bases. Germline loops: CDR1 MNHNS, CDR2 SASEGT. The CDR3 contains 17 residues. J gave up 4 bases and V 4 bases, and 16 bases lay outside the gene matches. CDR3 in amino acids: CASSVQSTGTRSYEQYF. The CDR3, as DNA: TGTGCCAGCAGTGTCCAATCGACAGGGACCAGAAGTTACGAGCAGTACTTC.

This clonotype was counted many times. J is TRBJ1-1 and V is TRBV28; D is undetermined. V was clipped by 3 bases and J by 5 bases, with 13 bases between them. CDR1 is MDHEN and CDR2 is SYDVKM in the germline V gene. The CDR3 runs to 14 residues. Here the CDR3 reads CASSLAMAGTEAFF. The CDR3 DNA sequence: TGTGCCAGCAGTTTGGCGATGGCGGGGACTGAAGCTTTCTTT.

V is TRBV6-2 or TRBV6-3 and J is TRBJ2-4, with D perhaps TRBD2 (6 bases). Trimming cost V 4 bases and J 1 base, with 23 bases left between them. Germline assignment: CDR1 MNHEY and CDR2 SVGEGT. CDR3 length equals 19 residues. The CDR3 sequence is CASSFSLNGGVDAKNIQYF. DNA of the CDR3: TGTGCCAGCAGTTTCTCCCTCAATGGCGGGGTGGATGCCAAAAACATTCAGTACTTC.

This chain uses TRBV14 with TRBJ1-6; D may be TRBD1 (5 bases). V was pared by 1 base and J by 10 bases, with 23 bases between. The germline CDR1 and CDR2 sequences are SGHDN and FVKESK. This CDR3 has 18 residues. The CDR3 DNA is TGTGCCAGCAGCCAAGCCGGGTTTCGGGGGATGCGCCTCTCACCCCTCCACTTT. Translation gives CASSQAGFRGMRLSPLHF.